This T cell receptor (beta chain) emerged from a study of blood T cell repertoires in COVID-19. Study in general: Researchers got acute and convalescent COVID-19 samples from the United States, Italy and Spain. T cells, B-cell-depleted T cells, or PBMCs provided the cDNA or gDNA that served as material.

CDR1 is LNHDA and CDR2 is SQIVND in the germline V gene (reference sequence). Trimming stripped 3 bases from V and 5 bases from J, with 19 bases between. The CDR3 sequence is 16 residues long. In the source study's methods: By means of reference gene primer amplification, nucleated cell counts were estimated. The assay was immunoSEQ multiplex PCR, and TCRdb's table has in-frame clones only and misses some. V, J and clone size derive from that table, while D and trimming were established from the DNA sequence. The sample has approximately 190,000 clones; less than 90% are singletons. This TCR was sampled from a middle-aged woman with acute or convalescent COVID-19. The sequenced sample was peripheral blood. The chain carries TRBV19 and TRBJ1-1; a weak D match, TRBD1 (5 bases). The CDR3 DNA reads TGTGCCAGTAGTATCTTGAAAACCGGGACTTATACTGAAGCTTTCTTT. It translates to CASSILKTGTYTEAFF.